This entry is about one T cell receptor beta chain. This clonotype is medium-sized (0.01 to 0.1%) as judged by frequency; no count is noted. This clone's antigen is unknown. Patients with Parkinson's disease were included as a neurodegenerative disease comparison group, since earlier reports had described antigen-specific T cells in the blood of Parkinson's disease patients. Acute infectious disease was absent in all participants, and all participants were in good physical condition. Biomarkers including neurofilament, amyloid-beta and tau were used to confirm neurodegeneration in the patients. For droplet-based sequencing, live CSF cells were sorted with a live/dead marker. CSF was obtained by lumbar puncture, and immune cells were pelleted by centrifugation at 300g. Each CSF sample was checked for red blood cells, and any sample showing blood contamination was excluded. CSF cells were cryopreserved in freezing medium, frozen overnight at -80 °C, and then stored in liquid nitrogen. Before analysis, CSF samples were stored for less than six months.

CDR1 KGHSH and CDR2 LQKENI were looked up in the germline V gene. Counted from cysteine to phenylalanine, this CDR3 has 16 amino acids. This entry has no DNA. This sample is drawn from a study of CD8 T cells in cerebrospinal fluid in Alzheimer's disease (dated by TCRdb to the early 2020s). Describing the broader study: The study used two single-cell methods, plate-based nested PCR sequencing and droplet-based sequencing, to evaluate clonal expansion of CSF T cells. Whether clonally expanded T cells were present in cerebrospinal fluid from healthy elderly individuals and from patients with neurodegenerative disease was tested. The droplet-based CSF analysis comparing patients with controls included 9 healthy controls (nearly 11,000 cells) and 9 patients with MCI or Alzheimer's disease (around 9,400 cells). A total of around 25 samples were covered by the CSF gene-expression analysis, in which Parkinson's disease patients were included. The paper's findings and limits, for the study overall: The overall clonality comparison included only samples with detectable clones (roughly 11 healthy, 5 MCI, 5 AD, 6 PD). The EBV-specific clones were neither the most highly expanded clones nor enriched among patients. It was cautioned by the authors that a causal link between EBV and Alzheimer's disease is not established by the detection of EBV-specific TCRs in CSF. In pooled data, a highly expanded clone (at least 3% of TCRs) was found in 1 of 10 healthy subjects versus 4 of 6 Alzheimer's patients. The largest CSF clone made up a higher percentage of TCRs in patients with MCI or Alzheimer's disease than in controls.

To prepare the library, 10x single-cell sequencing was applied. 10X Genomics single-cell V(D)J and 5' gene-expression libraries were used to profile CSF cells. CSF single-cell TCR libraries were sequenced on an Illumina NextSeq550. Under the source paper's analysis protocol: V(D)J reads were aligned to the vdj-GRCh38 alts ensemble 2.0.0 reference and processed with the Cell Ranger vdj pipeline. Cell barcodes sharing the same set of productive CDR3 nucleotide sequences were defined as clonotypes. To link clonality with transcriptional profiles, clonotype information was incorporated into Seurat v3.0 gene-expression metadata. Any CSF cell with more than 1,800 genes, more than 7,500 UMIs or more than 10% mitochondrial reads was removed. To identify TCRs with known antigen specificity, CDR3-beta sequences were compared against VDJdb. Clone sharing was examined by network analysis using the R package qgraph, in which only TCRs with complete alpha and beta chains were included. TCRdb reanalyzed the reads, keeping one entry per CDR3 protein sequence and omitting DNA. V and J calls and clone size were set by TCRdb, not the authors. The sample has nearly 600 distinct CDR3 sequences on record. 10% to 15% of the sample rests with the top ten.

Material: cerebrospinal fluid. This chain joins TRBV18 to TRBJ1-1; TCRdb outputs TRBD1, but without DNA this stays unchecked. This clonotype was obtained from a human donor with Parkinson's disease. The CDR3 region has the sequence CASSPIPDRGNTEAFF.